One T cell receptor (beta chain) is described in this entry. The source of the sample is a study of T cell responses to AZD1222 COVID-19 vaccine. The CDR3 is 15 amino acids. Trimming removed 0 bases at V and 6 bases at J, with 9 bases between. In germline, CDR1 is MGHRA, CDR2 YSYEKL. Some clones are missing from TCRdb's copy, which holds only in-frame ones; the method was immunoSEQ multiplex PCR. Of some 140,000 clones in the sample, roughly nine tenths are singletons; the top ten hold about 20%. Sample: peripheral blood, taken on day 0 of AZD1222 vaccination. This receptor was taken from an adult in good health. The chain combines TRBV4-1 with TRBJ1-6; D gene uncertain. The CDR3: CASSQELQINSPLHF. In DNA form, the CDR3 reads TGCGCCAGCAGCCAAGAGCTCCAGATTAATTCACCCCTCCACTTT.